A single sample is the source of the 11 T cell receptor beta chains below, sequenced in a study of cytomegalovirus exposure and HLA in healthy donors. The study ran its PCR with 60 Vbeta and 13 Jbeta primers. Measured with immunoSEQ multiplex PCR; TCRdb has only the in-frame clones, and not every one. In the table there are about 190,000 clones, 83% of which are singletons. The sequenced material came from PBMCs. Receptors were obtained from a man between 45 and 60 years old in good health and CMV-seronegative.

Note on this clone: At one boundary the junction diverges from the germline segment, which might be a read error. The gene calls are TRBV7-2 and TRBJ2-3; D possibly corresponds to TRBD2 (5 bases). From germline, CDR1 is SGHTA and CDR2 FQGNSA. The CDR3 loop spans 14 amino acids. CDR3 bases: TGTGCCACCAGCTTGGAGGTTCGGACAGATACGCAGTATTTT. This codes for CATSLEVRTDTQYF. The entire variable domain, with the rest obtained from reference TRBV7-2 and TRBJ2-3, is as follows: GAGVSQSPSNKVTEKGKDVELRCDPISGHTALYWYRQSLGQGLEFLIYFQGNSAPDKSGLPSDRFSAERTGGSVSTLTIQRTQQEDSAVYLCATSLEVRTDTQYFGPGTRLTVL.

V and J are TRBV18 and TRBJ2-1, with 8 bases aligning to TRBD1. Per germline, CDR1 KGHSH and CDR2 LQKENI. The CDR3 has 12 residues. Unmatched junction bases numbered 0, after V lost 5 bases and J lost 6 bases. CDR3 region: CASSGQGNEQFF. The CDR3 DNA reads as TGTGCCAGCTCAGGACAGGGCAATGAGCAGTTCTTC.

The rearrangement links TRBV7-2 to TRBJ2-7; TRBD2 is a possible D gene (5 bases). There are 14 residues in the CDR3. The V and J ends lost 5 bases and 2 bases respectively, with 13 bases between them. Germline V lookup: CDR1 SGHTA, CDR2 FQGNSA. The CDR3 DNA follows: TGTGCCAGCAGCACGTACTCCGGGACCTACGAGCAGTACTTC. It codes for CASSTYSGTYEQYF.

This rearrangement joins TRBV5-6 to TRBJ1-5; D gene uncertain. The CDR3 contains 15 residues. Looked up from germline, CDR1 is SGHDT and CDR2 is YYEEEE. V lost 4 bases and J 2 bases, leaving 13 bases between the germline ends. CDR3 nucleotide sequence: TGTGCCAGCAGCCCCGCCTCATCGGGCAATCAGCCCCAGCATTTT. Translation: CASSPASSGNQPQHF.

The CDR3 here is CASSAGITNEQYF. CDR3 nucleotides: TGTGCCAGCTCGGCCGGGATCACCAACGAGCAGTACTTC. The chain has TRBV18 and TRBJ2-7, with D perhaps TRBD2 (5 bases). V lost 6 bases and J lost 5, with 14 bases in between. The V gene's germline CDR1 is KGHSH and CDR2 LQKENI. The CDR3 totals 13 residues.

In its sample, this clone was seen once. The chain is built from TRBV2 and TRBJ2-1; 10 bases are a match to TRBD2. Germline V gene data show CDR1 as SNHLY and CDR2 as FYNNEI. This CDR3 contains 13 residues. V lost 6 bases to trimming and J lost 8 bases; unmatched junction nucleotides: 4. The CDR3 nucleotides read TGTGCCAGCAGCGGAGGACTAGCGGATGAGCAGTTCTTC. Translated, it gives CASSGGLADEQFF.

The table lists this clone with many counts. The rearrangement uses TRBV5-6 and TRBJ2-6, with D perhaps matching TRBD1 (6 bases). The CDR3 spans 17 residues. V was shortened by 4 bases and J by 0 bases, with 14 bases between the two germline ends. The germline V gene has CDR1 SGHDT and CDR2 YYEEEE. CDR3 residues: CASSTYRTASGANVLTF. The CDR3, as DNA: TGTGCCAGCAGCACCTACAGGACAGCCTCTGGGGCCAACGTCCTGACTTTC. Using reference TRBV5-6 and TRBJ2-6 for the parts outside the CDR3, the full variable domain is DAGVTQSPTHLIKTRGQQVTLRCSPKSGHDTVSWYQQALGQGPQFIFQYYEEEERQRGNFPDRFSGHQFPNYSSELNVNALLLGDSALYLCASSTYRTASGANVLTFGAGSRLTVL.

The table lists this clone with a count of one. The chain links TRBV7-8 to TRBJ1-5; D is uncertain. Trimming pared 2 bases from V and 2 bases from J, leaving 10 bases between. The germline V gene has CDR1 SGHVS and CDR2 FQNEAQ. There are 15 residues in the CDR3. CDR3 bases: TGTGCCAGCAGCTTAAGTTTCACAGGCAATCAGCCCCAGCATTTT. The encoded protein is CASSLSFTGNQPQHF.

The V gene is TRBV5-1, the J gene TRBJ2-7; 11 nucleotides line up with TRBD2. V shed 0 bases and J 3 bases; nucleotides not matched to a gene: 5. The CDR3 consists of 16 residues. Germline CDR1 SGHRS, CDR2 YFSETQ. The DNA for the CDR3 is TGCGCCAGCAGCTTGGCCTCAACTAGCGGGAGCTACGAGCAGTACTTC. Translated: CASSLASTSGSYEQYF.

The chain recombines TRBV6-1 with TRBJ1-2, with TRBD1 matching over 7 bases. V shed 0 bases, J shed 4 bases, and the junction held 5 bases outside the gene matches. This CDR3 is built from 15 residues. Per germline, CDR1 MNHNS and CDR2 SASEGT. The CDR3 loop is CASSEAGQVRYGYTF. CDR3 DNA: TGTGCCAGCAGTGAAGCCGGACAGGTCCGCTATGGCTACACCTTC.

The chain employs TRBV4-3 and TRBJ2-7, with a possible D match to TRBD2 (6 bases). Germline V gene sequence: CDR1 LGHNA, CDR2 YSLEER. V shed 0 bases and J shed 6 bases, with 12 bases lying between them. CDR3 length equals 14 residues. CDR3 sequence: CASSQEGGYREQYF. DNA of the CDR3: TGCGCCAGCAGCCAAGAAGGAGGGTATCGCGAGCAGTACTTC.